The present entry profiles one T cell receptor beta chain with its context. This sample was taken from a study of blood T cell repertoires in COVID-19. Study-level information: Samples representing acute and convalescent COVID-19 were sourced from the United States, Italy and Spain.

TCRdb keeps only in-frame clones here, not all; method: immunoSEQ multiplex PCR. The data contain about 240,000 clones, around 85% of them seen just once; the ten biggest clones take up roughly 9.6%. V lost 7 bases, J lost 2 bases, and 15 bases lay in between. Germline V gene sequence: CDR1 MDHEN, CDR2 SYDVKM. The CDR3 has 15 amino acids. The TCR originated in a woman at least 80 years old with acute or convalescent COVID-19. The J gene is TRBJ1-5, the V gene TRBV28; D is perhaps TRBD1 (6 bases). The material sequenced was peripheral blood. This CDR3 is CASTPGTRGNQPQHF. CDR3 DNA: TGTGCCAGCACCCCGGGGACACGGGGCAATCAGCCCCAGCATTTT. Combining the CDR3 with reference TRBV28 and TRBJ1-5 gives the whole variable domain DVKVTQSSRYLVKRTGEKVFLECVQDMDHENMFWYRQDPGLGLRLIYFSYDVKMKEKGDIPEGYSVSREKKERFSLILESASTNQTSMYLCASTPGTRGNQPQHFGDGTRLSIL.